These 30 T cell receptor beta chains came from one sample sequenced in a study of T cell changes during pregnancy in multiple sclerosis. Profiling relied on immunoSEQ multiplex PCR, and the TCRdb table lists in-frame clones only, not all of them. The table shows roughly 89,000 clones, with 94% occurring only once. The sequenced sample was peripheral blood, obtained in the third trimester of pregnancy. Every receptor here comes from a female donor with multiple sclerosis, enrolled in a pregnancy study.

The rearrangement uses TRBV19 and TRBJ1-1; D is perhaps TRBD1 (5 bases). V lost 3 bases to trimming and J lost 0 bases, with 8 bases between them. There are 14 residues in the CDR3. CDR1 and CDR2 (germline): LNHDA, SQIVND (reference sequence). The CDR3 DNA sequence: TGTGCCAGTAGTATGGGACTCCTGAACACTGAAGCTTTCTTT. Protein product: CASSMGLLNTEAFF.

V and J are TRBV6-1 and TRBJ2-7; 9 bases fit TRBD2. The CDR3 is made up of 15 amino acids. The V gene's germline CDR1 is MNHNS and CDR2 SASEGT. Losses at the gene ends were 1 base for V and 4 bases for J; bases not matched to a gene: 5. CDR3 amino acids: CASSEELAGSYEQYF. CDR3 DNA sequence: TGTGCCAGCAGTGAAGAGCTAGCGGGATCGTACGAGCAGTACTTC.

The rearrangement joins TRBV4-3 to TRBJ2-3, with 12 nucleotides matching TRBD2. Trimming at V came to 1 base and at J to 7 bases, leaving 3 bases not matched to a gene. There are 15 residues in the CDR3. In germline, CDR1 is LGHNA, CDR2 YSLEER. The CDR3 spells CASSQALAGGYTQYF. The DNA for the CDR3 is TGCGCCAGCAGCCAAGCCCTAGCGGGAGGGTATACGCAGTATTTT.

The chain has TRBV4-2 and TRBJ2-3; 11 bases are a match to TRBD2. CDR1 is LGHNA and CDR2 is YNFKEQ in the germline V gene. The CDR3 contains 18 residues. After removal of 1 base from V and 2 bases from J, the junction contained 8 bases not matched to a gene. This chain's CDR3 is CASSQAGGLAGATDTQYF. CDR3 nucleotides: TGTGCCAGCAGCCAAGCGGGCGGACTAGCGGGTGCCACAGATACGCAGTATTTT.

This sequence joins TRBV2 and TRBJ1-1; 7 nucleotides align to TRBD1. Germline V gene data show CDR1 as SNHLY and CDR2 as FYNNEI. The CDR3 runs to 11 residues. V lost 4 bases, J lost 7 bases, and 0 bases stayed unmatched. This chain's CDR3 is CASSGDSEAFF. The CDR3 region has the DNA TGTGCCAGCAGTGGGGACAGTGAAGCTTTCTTT. The full variable domain, with the rest looked up from reference TRBV2 and TRBJ1-1, is EPEVTQTPSHQVTQMGQEVILRCVPISNHLYFYWYRQILGQKVEFLVSFYNNEISEKSEIFDDQFSVERPDGSNFTLKIRSTKLEDSAMYFCASSGDSEAFFGQGTRLTVV.

The chain uses TRBV7-9 and TRBJ2-1; 13 bases map to TRBD2. V lost 1 base, J lost 1 base, and 4 bases stayed unmatched. Germline assignment: CDR1 SEHNR and CDR2 FQNEAQ (reference sequence). CDR3 size: 18 residues. The DNA of the CDR3 is TGTGCCAGCAGCTTAGAACTAGCGGGAGGGCTATCCTACAATGAGCAGTTCTTC. Translated, it gives CASSLELAGGLSYNEQFF. Drawing the rest from reference TRBV7-9 and TRBJ2-1, the complete variable domain is DTGVSQNPRHKITKRGQNVTFRCDPISEHNRLYWYRQTLGQGPEFLTYFQNEAQLEKSRLLSDRFSAERPKGSFSTLEIQRTEQGDSAMYLCASSLELAGGLSYNEQFFGPGTRLTVL.

The genes are TRBV7-8 and TRBJ2-7; the match to TRBD2 covers 8 bases. The CDR3 is 14 residues long. Germline CDR1 reads SGHVS; CDR2 reads FQNEAQ. The CDR3 nucleotides are TGTGGCACAAGACCAGGGACTAGTTCCTACGAGCAGTACTTC. Translating it yields CGTRPGTSSYEQYF.

This chain uses TRBV21-1 with TRBJ2-5; no check of the table's D call, TRBD1, against the DNA was made. TRBV21-1 is a pseudogene locus. This CDR3 comprises 17 residues. For the CDR3, the DNA is TGTGCCAGCAGCAACTTCCGGGACAGGGGGCGCGGGGAGACCCAGTACTTC. Encoded protein: CASSNFRDRGRGETQYF.

This clone has only a few counts. J is TRBJ1-2 and V is TRBV5-6; TRBD1 might be the D (5 bases). This CDR3 has 14 residues. The V gene lost 0 bases and the J gene lost 7 bases, with 13 bases spanning the gap. The germline gives CDR1 SGHDT, CDR2 YYEEEE. The CDR3, as DNA: TGTGCCAGCAGCTTGGGACAGTACCCTGGTGGCTACACCTTC. Encoded protein: CASSLGQYPGGYTF. The full variable domain, in which reference TRBV5-6 and TRBJ1-2 provide the parts outside the CDR3, is DAGVTQSPTHLIKTRGQQVTLRCSPKSGHDTVSWYQQALGQGPQFIFQYYEEEERQRGNFPDRFSGHQFPNYSSELNVNALLLGDSALYLCASSLGQYPGGYTFGSGTRLTVV.

The V call is TRBV5-1, the J call TRBJ2-3; 7 bases align to TRBD2. Germline values: CDR1 SGHRS, CDR2 YFSETQ. The CDR3 covers 14 residues. V shed 2 bases, J shed 6 bases, and the junction held 6 bases outside the gene matches. The CDR3 sequence: CASSLAGPPDTQYF. For the CDR3, the DNA is TGCGCCAGCAGCTTAGCGGGGCCCCCCGATACGCAGTATTTT.

J is TRBJ2-1 and V is TRBV7-2; 7 bases line up with TRBD1. Losses at the gene ends were 5 bases for V and 6 bases for J; bases not matched to a gene: 10. Germline CDR1 and CDR2: SGHTA and FQGNSA. This CDR3 contains 15 residues. The DNA for the CDR3 is TGTGCCAGCAGCCCCACGACAGGGAGCCCCAATGAGCAGTTCTTC. It specifies CASSPTTGSPNEQFF.

This rearrangement joins TRBV5-4 to TRBJ2-7, with D possibly TRBD1 on 6 matching bases. Trimming shortened V by 3 bases and J by 9 bases, and 13 bases separated the two germline ends. Germline CDR1 is SGHNT and CDR2 is YYREEE (reference sequence). This CDR3 region has 12 residues. For the CDR3, the DNA is TGTGCCAGCAGCTCAGGGGACGCCGGGCAGTACTTC. Protein: CASSSGDAGQYF.

A single count supports this clone. This chain connects TRBV9 to TRBJ2-5, with D perhaps matching TRBD1 (6 bases). Per the germline V gene, CDR1 is SGDLS and CDR2 is YYNGEE. The CDR3 spans 18 residues. The V end lost 0 bases, the J end lost 2 bases, and 20 bases lay between the germline ends. The CDR3 region is CASSVAPFGRGQQETQYF. In DNA form, the CDR3 reads TGTGCCAGCAGCGTAGCCCCGTTCGGAAGGGGACAACAAGAGACCCAGTACTTC.

The table lists this clone with a count of one. The chain employs TRBV2 and TRBJ2-5; perhaps TRBD1 as D (6 bases). Germline V gene data show CDR1 as SNHLY and CDR2 as FYNNEI. V dropped 7 bases and J dropped 5 bases, with 26 bases sitting between them. The CDR3 contains 17 residues. The CDR3: CASIRIPKKGQGETQYF. CDR3 coding DNA: TGTGCCAGCATCCGAATCCCGAAGAAGGGGCAGGGGGAGACCCAGTACTTC. The complete variable domain, with remaining parts taken from reference TRBV2 and TRBJ2-5, reads EPEVTQTPSHQVTQMGQEVILRCVPISNHLYFYWYRQILGQKVEFLVSFYNNEISEKSEIFDDQFSVERPDGSNFTLKIRSTKLEDSAMYFCASIRIPKKGQGETQYFGPGTRLLVL.

The chain has TRBV11-1 and TRBJ2-7; no clear D gene. V lost 1 base to trimming and J lost 4 bases, with 11 bases between them. CDR1 is SGHAT, CDR2 FQDESV, per germline (reference sequence). This CDR3 contains 14 residues. CDR3 region: CASSLDGQIYEQYF. DNA for the CDR3: TGTGCCAGCAGCTTAGATGGGCAAATTTACGAGCAGTACTTC.

The chain employs TRBV5-4 and TRBJ2-7; TRBD1 is a possible D gene (6 bases). This CDR3 spans 15 amino acids. In germline, CDR1 is SGHNT, CDR2 YYREEE (reference sequence). Trimming took off 0 bases at V and 6 bases at J, with 16 bases between the two ends. CDR3 loop: CASSLGSLQGREQYF. CDR3 coding DNA: TGTGCCAGCAGCTTGGGCTCCTTACAGGGTCGCGAGCAGTACTTC.

The rearrangement uses TRBV13 and TRBJ2-1, with TRBD2 matching 14 bases. Per germline, CDR1 PRHDT and CDR2 FYEKMQ (reference sequence). V was clipped by 6 bases and J by 0 bases; unmatched bases: 10. This CDR3 region has 19 residues. The CDR3 region has the DNA TGTGCCAGCAGTTCTGGCGGGACTAGCGGGAGCCCCTCCTACAATGAGCAGTTCTTC. This encodes CASSSGGTSGSPSYNEQFF.

The chain has TRBV27 and TRBJ2-1, with D possibly TRBD1 on 5 matching bases. V gave up 5 bases and J gave up 6 bases, with 14 bases separating them. The CDR3 contains 14 residues. The germline gives CDR1 MNHEY, CDR2 SMNVEV (reference sequence). The CDR3 protein is CASSAPTAPNEQFF. In nucleotides, the CDR3 is TGTGCCAGCAGTGCCCCGACAGCCCCCAATGAGCAGTTCTTC.

The V gene is TRBV4-2, the J gene TRBJ2-1, with D perhaps matching TRBD1 (5 bases). Germline CDR1 LGHNA, CDR2 YNFKEQ. This CDR3 has 17 residues. Trimming left V 0 bases short and J 3 bases short, with 15 bases between. CDR3 sequence (DNA): TGTGCCAGCAGCCAAGATCTTACAGGTGGAATCTACAATGAGCAGTTCTTC. This codes for CASSQDLTGGIYNEQFF.

The V call is TRBV28, the J call TRBJ2-7; the D gene is possibly TRBD1 (7 bases). CDR1 and CDR2 from the germline V gene are MDHEN and SYDVKM. The CDR3 has 11 amino acids. Trimming cost V 7 bases and J 7 bases, with 11 bases left between them. The CDR3 DNA follows: TGTGCCAGCATCAGGGGGAGGGAGCAGTACTTC. Translation: CASIRGREQYF.

The chain uses TRBV27 and TRBJ2-5; 11 nucleotides match TRBD1. Germline CDR1 MNHEY, CDR2 SMNVEV (reference sequence). The V gene end was trimmed by 5 bases and the J gene end by 5 bases; junction bases not matched to a gene: 7. The CDR3 is 15 amino acids. CDR3 sequence reads: CASSRGTGGAETQYF. The CDR3 nucleotides are TGTGCCAGCAGTCGTGGGACAGGGGGTGCGGAGACCCAGTACTTC.

In nucleotides, the CDR3 is TGTGCCAGCGTTCTAGGGACAGCCTACAATGAGCAGTTCTTC. It is translated as CASVLGTAYNEQFF. The V and J genes are TRBV28 and TRBJ2-1, with 7 bases identical to TRBD1. The J segment lost 2 bases and the V segment lost 8 bases, leaving 6 bases of the junction unmatched. The CDR3 length is 14 residues. Germline V lookup: CDR1 MDHEN, CDR2 SYDVKM.

The chain joins TRBV28 to TRBJ2-7, with 11 bases aligning to TRBD2. CDR1 is MDHEN, CDR2 SYDVKM, per germline. V lost 3 bases, J lost 7 bases, and 14 bases stayed unmatched. The CDR3 has 17 residues. The CDR3 DNA reads TGTGCCAGCAGTTTGGAATTGCTAGCGGGAGGAAAGCGGGAGCAGTACTTC. It encodes CASSLELLAGGKREQYF. The full variable domain, with the rest looked up from reference TRBV28 and TRBJ2-7, is DVKVTQSSRYLVKRTGEKVFLECVQDMDHENMFWYRQDPGLGLRLIYFSYDVKMKEKGDIPEGYSVSREKKERFSLILESASTNQTSMYLCASSLELLAGGKREQYFGPGTRLTVT.

The chain links TRBV18 to TRBJ2-7; 7 bases agree with TRBD2. With V trimmed by 2 bases and J by 2 bases, 6 bases remained unmatched. The CDR3 length is 15 residues. Germline assignment: CDR1 KGHSH and CDR2 LQKENI. CDR3: CASSPKAGSPYEQYF. The CDR3 coding sequence is TGTGCCAGCTCACCAAAAGCGGGGAGCCCCTACGAGCAGTACTTC.

This sequence joins TRBV6-5 and TRBJ2-1, with TRBD2 identical over 10 bases. The CDR3 is 15 amino acids. CDR1 and CDR2 from the germline V gene are MNHEY and SVGAGI. With 7 bases clipped from V and 3 bases from J, the junction kept 6 bases outside the gene matches. CDR3 DNA sequence: TGTGCCAGCATGTTTCGACTAGCGGGCTACAATGAGCAGTTCTTC. Encoded protein: CASMFRLAGYNEQFF.

The chain is built from TRBV5-6 and TRBJ1-4; possibly TRBD1 for D (6 bases). Germline CDR1 and CDR2: SGHDT and YYEEEE. V was pared by 0 bases and J by 5 bases, with 14 bases between. The CDR3 length is 16 residues. The CDR3 loop reads CASSLESGTRNEKLFF. The DNA for the CDR3 is TGTGCCAGCAGCTTGGAGTCAGGGACAAGAAATGAAAAACTGTTTTTT.

V usage is TRBV30 and J usage is TRBJ2-3, with TRBD1 matching over 10 bases. Trimming at V came to 0 bases and at J to 1 base, leaving 4 bases not matched to a gene. The CDR3 extends over 16 amino acids. CDR1 is GTSNPN, CDR2 SVGIG, per germline (reference sequence). Here the CDR3 DNA reads TGTGCCTGGAGTGTCGCCGGGACAGGGGGCACAGATACGCAGTATTTT. Translation: CAWSVAGTGGTDTQYF. Full variable domain (outside the CDR3, taken from reference TRBV30 and TRBJ2-3): SQTIHQWPATLVQPVGSPLSLECTVEGTSNPNLYWYRQAAGRGLQLLFYSVGIGQISSEVPQNLSASRPQDRQFILSSKKLLLSDSGFYLCAWSVAGTGGTDTQYFGPGTRLTVL.

The chain joins TRBV27 to TRBJ1-1; D may be TRBD1 (6 bases). Germline CDR1 is MNHEY and CDR2 is SMNVEV (reference sequence). Trimming left V 6 bases short and J 3 bases short, with 23 bases between. This CDR3 has 17 residues. The DNA of the CDR3 is TGTGCCAGCAGCACACACAGGGAGACTACCGACTACACTGAAGCTTTCTTT. Translated, it gives CASSTHRETTDYTEAFF.

The chain recombines TRBV28 with TRBJ1-3; no clear D. Trimming stripped 3 bases from V and 0 bases from J, with 9 bases between. The length of the CDR3 is 15 residues. Germline V gene lookup returns CDR1 MDHEN and CDR2 SYDVKM. This CDR3 is CASSFRGPSGNTIYF. CDR3 nucleotide sequence: TGTGCCAGCAGTTTTCGCGGGCCCTCTGGAAACACCATATATTTT.

This clone was recorded once. The chain employs TRBV11-3 and TRBJ2-7; D is perhaps TRBD1 (5 bases). Germline lookup yields CDR1 SGHNT and CDR2 YENEEA. The CDR3 sequence is 14 residues long. The V gene lost 1 base and the J gene lost 2 bases, with 9 bases spanning the gap. The CDR3 DNA follows: TGTGCCAGCAGCTTAGGCCCAGGGACCTACGAGCAGTACTTC. Protein: CASSLGPGTYEQYF.